This T cell receptor (beta chain) was obtained from a study of CD8 T cells in ankylosing spondylitis. General observations from the study: From matched ankylosing spondylitis synovial fluid, disease-linked clones were reportedly recovered at significantly enriched levels. Disease-linked clones displayed a CD8+ phenotype and appeared relatively rarely in peripheral blood.

This clonotype showed up many times. Its antigen remains unknown. TCRdb analysed the 5' RACE reads with MiXCR anew, one entry per CDR3 protein. Among about 39,000 distinct CDR3 sequences listed, approximately 10% were seen once. The CDR3 loop spans 14 amino acids. Trimming took off 0 bases at V and 2 bases at J, with 5 bases between the two ends. Per germline, CDR1 MNHEY and CDR2 SVGEGT. Specimen: blood, either unsorted or a sorted T cell fraction (not recorded which). The chain uses TRBV6-2 or TRBV6-3 and TRBJ1-5; D is unclear. The source of this sequence is a male donor with ankylosing spondylitis or in good health (not recorded which). CDR3 protein: CASSYSSGNQPQHF. Here the CDR3 DNA reads TGTGCCAGCAGTTACTCATCCGGCAATCAGCCCCAGCATTTT.